This T cell receptor beta chain was sequenced during a study of T cells in Graves' hyperthyroidism and ophthalmopathy. Regarding the study as a whole: Ophthalmopathy prediction by the model preceded onset by a median approximately six months. From stable hyperthyroidism, ophthalmopathy was separated by a 13 V-J model.

A roughly 10 ml volume of fresh peripheral blood provided the PBMCs. The CDR3 sequence is 11 residues long. Trimming at V came to 11 bases and at J to 6 bases, leaving 7 bases not matched to a gene. Germline CDR1 and CDR2: MNHEY and SVGAGI. Researchers took RNA transcripts and amplified the TCR beta CDR3 regions from them. HTBI primers were the set used in a first-round RT-PCR of the TCR CDR3. Each CDR3 protein is one row after TCRdb ran MiXCR on the multiplex PCR reads. The repertoire holds over 150,000 distinct CDR3 sequences, with 15% to 20% as singletons. The sample holds a few counts of this clonotype. The antigen is not known.

The chain is built from TRBV6-5 and TRBJ2-7, with TRBD1 identical over 7 bases. What was sequenced was blood. The source of this sequence is a woman in her 50s with Graves' hyperthyroidism. The CDR3 bases are TGTGCCGCCCGACAGGGTGGCGAGCAGTACTTC. This codes for CAARQGGEQYF.